Reported below is one T cell receptor beta chain. Original processing methods: Reference gene primers were amplified, and this amplification served to estimate nucleated cell counts. Method: immunoSEQ multiplex PCR; TCRdb's copy keeps in-frame clones and lacks some. D and trimming were read from the DNA, whereas the V and J calls and clone size are those reported in that table. This sample has about 410,000 clones, with 90% found just once. This specimen belongs to a study of blood T cell repertoires in COVID-19. Individuals drawn from approximately 26 US areas were roughly 18 to 89 years old. Sequencing was done on a sample of PBMCs or T cells enriched from blood (not recorded which). This clonotype was obtained from a man between 18 and 29 years old who had recovered from COVID-19.

CDR3 DNA: TGTGCCAGCAGTGAATCCACCGTACAGGGGCACCAGCCCCAGCATTTT. This translates into CASSESTVQGHQPQHF. J is TRBJ1-5 and V is TRBV25-1; 7 nucleotides align to TRBD1. The CDR3 is 16 amino acids. Per the germline V gene, CDR1 is MGHDK and CDR2 is SYGVNS. J lost 7 bases, V lost 1 base, and 10 bases had no gene match.